The rows below give T cell receptor beta chains drawn from one sample of a study of blood T cell repertoires in COVID-19. Produced via immunoSEQ multiplex PCR; TCRdb's table is partial and in-frame only. The sample consists of 170,000 or so clones, roughly 84% of them appearing once. The sequenced material came from peripheral blood. Receptors originate from a man aged 18 to 35 with active or convalescent COVID-19. CDR3s leave out the opening cysteine and the closing phenylalanine or tryptophan.

j_call v_call cdr3_aa
TRBJ2-7 TRBV2 ASSVHGTGSYEQY
TRBJ2-2 TRBV12-3/TRBV12-4 GSRLGGPGELF
TRBJ2-7 TRBV9 ASSAGRVTYEQY
TRBJ2-5 TRBV7-9 ASSREEETQY
TRBJ2-1 TRBV19 ASSSRRGHFSEQF
TRBJ2-1 TRBV6-1 ASGGDYKQF
TRBJ2-1 TRBV12-3/TRBV12-4 ASSPGGNNEQF
TRBJ2-2 TRBV9 ASSVEISVGELF
TRBJ2-3 TRBV19 ASSYSTDTQY
TRBJ2-5 TRBV2 ASSEELGFGTRGTQY
TRBJ1-4 TRBV19 ASSMGQDEEKLF
TRBJ1-2 TRBV15 ATSSPQDSNYGYT
TRBJ1-4 TRBV5-1 ASSSGQRNEKLF
TRBJ1-2 TRBV7-9 ASSLSGGGSYGYT
TRBJ1-4 TRBV19 ASSITTAGGTNEKLF
TRBJ1-4 TRBV5-1 ASSLGQGFATNEKLF
TRBJ2-1 TRBV7-2 ASSPSALAGHEQF
TRBJ2-3 TRBV7-3 ASSFFGQGSDTQY
TRBJ1-1 TRBV4-2 ASSQRDTTEAF
TRBJ2-1 TRBV3-1/TRBV3-2 ASSQVRTSGGAGVVNEQF
TRBJ1-6 TRBV5-1 ASSLGQGNSPLH
TRBJ2-1 TRBV6-5 ASSSLRDIEQF
TRBJ2-5 TRBV19 ASQAAAGHWETQY
TRBJ2-7 TRBV7-9 ASRPKSGTGGLEQY
TRBJ1-5 TRBV18 ASTQGHQPQH
TRBJ1-2 TRBV28 ASSFDGGYGYT
TRBJ1-4 TRBV19 ASSPMTGAREKLF
TRBJ2-2 TRBV7-3 ASSLIFAGRQGASGKTGELF
TRBJ2-3 TRBV28 ASSPQTDTQY
TRBJ1-4 TRBV7-9 ASSARDRGHNEKLF
TRBJ2-6 TRBV28 AIREGPSGANVLT
TRBJ2-5 TRBV5-1 ASSLGKAGVKETQY
TRBJ2-1 TRBV24-1 ATSPGGAGDNEQF
TRBJ1-1 TRBV7-9 ASSPGQGAVTEAF
TRBJ2-5 TRBV2 ASNRQGGQETQY
TRBJ1-3 TRBV18 ASSPLSGQGSKGNTIY
TRBJ2-1 TRBV6-5 ASSTTGNEQF
TRBJ1-6 TRBV11-2 ASSFSGDNSPLH
TRBJ2-7 TRBV25-1 ASSVFPTGHEQY
TRBJ1-1 TRBV2 ASSAGKDTEAF
TRBJ2-7 TRBV6-2/TRBV6-3 ASSYPSYEQY
TRBJ1-2 TRBV19 ASSYGLIDGYT
TRBJ2-7 TRBV2 ASSEVRTVYEQY
TRBJ1-2 TRBV7-2 ASSLATGINYGYT
TRBJ1-2 TRBV28 ASSSGQGRLVMHGYT
TRBJ2-2 TRBV5-1 ASSSGGLAAGELF
TRBJ2-3 TRBV30 AWGRENTDTQY
TRBJ2-5 TRBV6-6 ASSLRTSGGLQETQY
TRBJ1-5 TRBV19 ASVEGRGFNQPQH
TRBJ2-5 TRBV5-1 ASSLGTVQETQY
TRBJ1-6 TRBV27 ASSLGPPNSPLH
TRBJ2-1 TRBV29-1 SVEDQYRRTYNEQF
TRBJ2-1 TRBV9 ASSVRAGWSEQF
TRBJ1-4 TRBV24-1 ATSEAPRFGYEKLF
TRBJ1-2 TRBV2 ASRARQNYGYT
TRBJ1-2 TRBV5-4 ASSPRTSPGYT
TRBJ2-2 TRBV18 ASSPQTSTGELF
TRBJ2-1 TRBV19 ASSGIGVSSYNEQF